This entry lists 15 T cell receptor beta chains sequenced from one sample in a study of T cell changes during pregnancy in multiple sclerosis. Clones were read by immunoSEQ multiplex PCR, and TCRdb kept only the in-frame ones, dropping some. Seen here are 65,000 to 80,000 clones, around nine tenths observed once, and the top ten hold 0.21%. The starting material was CD4+ T cells from peripheral blood mononuclear cells, obtained before pregnancy. The origin of the receptors is a female donor with multiple sclerosis, enrolled in a pregnancy study.

V gene TRBV6-5 combines with J gene TRBJ1-4, with TRBD1 matching over 10 bases. Germline loops: CDR1 MNHEY, CDR2 SVGAGI. The junction had 3 bases not matched to a gene; V was cut back by 0 bases and J by 8 bases. This CDR3 has 15 amino acids. The CDR3 sequence: CASSYSGTGDEKLFF. Written as DNA, the CDR3 is TGTGCCAGCAGTTACTCCGGGACAGGGGACGAAAAACTGTTTTTT.

The chain carries TRBV7-6 and TRBJ2-5, with D possibly being TRBD1 (5 bases). V dropped 2 bases and J dropped 4 bases, with 5 bases sitting between them. The CDR3 spans 12 residues. Germline V gene lookup returns CDR1 SGHVS and CDR2 FNYEAQ. The CDR3 loop reads CASSLRGETQYF. DNA of the CDR3: TGTGCCAGCAGCTTAAGGGGAGAGACCCAGTACTTC.

V usage is TRBV29-1 and J usage is TRBJ2-7; the D gene is possibly TRBD1 (6 bases). Germline lookup yields CDR1 SQVTM and CDR2 ANQGSEA. There are 14 residues in the CDR3. The V gene lost 4 bases and the J gene lost 2 bases, with 15 bases spanning the gap. The CDR3 DNA sequence: TGCAGCGTTGGTAAAACAGGGACCCCCTACGAGCAGTACTTC. Protein: CSVGKTGTPYEQYF.

The gene calls are TRBV25-1 and TRBJ1-2; TRBD1 might be the D (5 bases). The CDR3 consists of 12 residues. Germline V CDR1 and CDR2: MGHDK, SYGVNS. V lost 5 bases and J lost 7, with 11 bases in between. CDR3 in DNA: TGTGCCAGCAGTAGGGGTTCCGGTGGCTACACCTTC. Amino acids: CASSRGSGGYTF.

The chain recombines TRBV5-1 with TRBJ1-5, with a weak D call TRBD1 (5 bases). Trimming shortened V by 0 bases and J by 3 bases, and 16 bases separated the two germline ends. CDR1 is SGHRS and CDR2 is YFSETQ in the germline V gene. The length of the CDR3 is 17 residues. The CDR3 loop is CASSLVATDIYNQPQHF. In DNA form, the CDR3 reads TGCGCCAGCAGCTTGGTTGCGACGGACATATACAATCAGCCCCAGCATTTT.

The chain employs TRBV7-3 and TRBJ1-6, with D uncertain. V lost 1 base, J lost 10 bases, and 14 bases lay in between. From germline, CDR1 is SGHTA and CDR2 FQGTGA. This CDR3 has 15 amino acids. CDR3 in amino acids: CASSLSAMRESPLHF. The CDR3 DNA sequence: TGTGCCAGCAGCTTAAGCGCTATGCGCGAATCACCCCTCCACTTT.

V is TRBV5-4 and J is TRBJ1-1; D not certain. This CDR3 is 13 amino acids long. The V end lost 1 base, the J end lost 3 bases, and 7 bases lay between the germline ends. Germline values: CDR1 SGHNT, CDR2 YYREEE (reference sequence). DNA of the CDR3: TGTGCCAGCAGCTTGACGGTGGACACTGAAGCTTTCTTT. This translates into CASSLTVDTEAFF.

The chain's CDR3 is CASRTLAGGYEQFF. The CDR3 DNA reads TGTGCCAGCAGGACCCTAGCGGGAGGGTATGAGCAGTTCTTC. The chain joins TRBV6-5 to TRBJ2-1; 12 bases align to TRBD2. CDR1 and CDR2 from the germline V gene are MNHEY and SVGAGI. This CDR3 spans 14 amino acids. Trimming removed 6 bases from V and 8 bases from J; junction bases left unmatched: 5.

This chain links TRBV7-6 with TRBJ2-7, with D perhaps TRBD2 (6 bases). Per germline, CDR1 SGHVS and CDR2 FNYEAQ. The CDR3 is 16 amino acids. V was cut by 0 bases and J by 0 bases, with 12 bases left in between. The CDR3 loop reads CASSLAAGIGSYEQYF. In nucleotides, the CDR3 is TGTGCCAGCAGCTTAGCGGCGGGAATTGGCTCCTACGAGCAGTACTTC.

The chain joins TRBV18 to TRBJ2-2, with 7 bases identical to TRBD2. Germline trimming cut 4 bases from V and 2 bases from J; bases unmatched to any gene: 1. Germline V gene lookup returns CDR1 KGHSH and CDR2 LQKENI. The length of the CDR3 is 14 residues. The CDR3 nucleotides read TGTGCCAGCTCACTGGGACTAAACACCGGGGAGCTGTTTTTT. This gives the protein CASSLGLNTGELFF.

This chain uses TRBV5-6 with TRBJ2-7; D gene ambiguous. V lost 4 bases and J 0 bases, leaving 17 bases between the germline ends. The length of the CDR3 is 16 residues. Looked up from germline, CDR1 is SGHDT and CDR2 is YYEEEE. CDR3 DNA: TGTGCCAGCAGCCGCGTTACGCCCGCGATCTCCTACGAGCAGTACTTC. It translates to CASSRVTPAISYEQYF.

The chain couples TRBV5-1 to TRBJ2-2, with D tentatively TRBD1 (5 bases). This CDR3 spans 16 amino acids. V gave up 4 bases and J gave up 4 bases, with 17 bases separating them. Germline V gives CDR1 SGHRS, CDR2 YFSETQ. CDR3 sequence (DNA): TGCGCCAGCAGCCAGGAAGGGGCCGACTTCACCGGGGAGCTGTTTTTT. As protein: CASSQEGADFTGELFF.

The rearrangement joins TRBV6-1 to TRBJ1-2; D gene ambiguous. Germline V gives CDR1 MNHNS, CDR2 SASEGT. With 10 bases removed from V and 3 bases from J, the gap between germline ends came to 15 bases. The CDR3 is 13 residues long. CDR3 coding DNA: TGTGCCATCAACCCACAGACGCACTATGGCTACACCTTC. This sequence encodes CAINPQTHYGYTF.

V usage is TRBV30 and J usage is TRBJ1-1; 9 bases match TRBD1. The CDR3 runs 15 residues. The V and J ends lost 3 bases and 6 bases, in that order; junction bases with no gene match: 11. Germline V gene data show CDR1 as GTSNPN and CDR2 as SVGIG (reference sequence). The CDR3 nucleotides are TGTGCCTGGAGAGGCACACAGGGGGCGCTGGCTGAAGCTTTCTTT. Translated: CAWRGTQGALAEAFF.

In regard to this clone: At one of its ends the junction is not consistent with the germline gene, which may arise from a read error. The gene calls are TRBV6-1 and TRBJ2-3, with 9 positions matching TRBD1. CDR3 length: 15 residues. CDR1 is MNHNS and CDR2 is SASEGT in the germline V gene. DNA for the CDR3: TGTGCCAGCAGCGAAGGGACAGGGAGGTCAGATACGCAGTATTTT. This encodes CASSEGTGRSDTQYF.